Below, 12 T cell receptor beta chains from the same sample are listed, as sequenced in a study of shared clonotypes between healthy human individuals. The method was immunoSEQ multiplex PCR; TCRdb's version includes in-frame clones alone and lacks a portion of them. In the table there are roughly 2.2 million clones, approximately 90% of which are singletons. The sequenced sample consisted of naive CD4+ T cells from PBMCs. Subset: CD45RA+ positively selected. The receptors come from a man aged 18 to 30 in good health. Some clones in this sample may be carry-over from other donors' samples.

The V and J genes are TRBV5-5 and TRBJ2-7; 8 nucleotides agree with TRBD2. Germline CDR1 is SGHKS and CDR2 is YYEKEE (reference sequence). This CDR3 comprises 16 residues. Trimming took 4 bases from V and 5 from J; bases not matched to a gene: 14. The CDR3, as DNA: TGTGCCAGCAGCCCCGGGGGGGCGCAGGGAATCCACGAGCAGTACTTC. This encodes CASSPGGAQGIHEQYF.

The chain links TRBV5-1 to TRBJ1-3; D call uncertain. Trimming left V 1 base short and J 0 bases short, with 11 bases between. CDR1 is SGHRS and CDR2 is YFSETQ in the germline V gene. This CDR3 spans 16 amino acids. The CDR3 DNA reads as TGCGCCAGCAGCTTGAATGTCGGGAGCTCTGGAAACACCATATATTTT. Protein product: CASSLNVGSSGNTIYF.

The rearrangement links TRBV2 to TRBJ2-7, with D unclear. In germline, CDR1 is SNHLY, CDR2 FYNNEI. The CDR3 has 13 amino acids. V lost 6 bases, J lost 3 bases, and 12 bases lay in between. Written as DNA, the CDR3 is TGTGCCAGCAGGTGGTCTGCTTACTACGAGCAGTACTTC. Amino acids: CASRWSAYYEQYF. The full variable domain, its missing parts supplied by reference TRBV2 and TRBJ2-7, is EPEVTQTPSHQVTQMGQEVILRCVPISNHLYFYWYRQILGQKVEFLVSFYNNEISEKSEIFDDQFSVERPDGSNFTLKIRSTKLEDSAMYFCASRWSAYYEQYFGPGTRLTVT.

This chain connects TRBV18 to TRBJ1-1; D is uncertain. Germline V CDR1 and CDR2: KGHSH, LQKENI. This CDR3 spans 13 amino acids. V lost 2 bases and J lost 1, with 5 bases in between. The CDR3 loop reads CASSPWANTEAFF. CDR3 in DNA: TGTGCCAGCTCACCATGGGCGAACACTGAAGCTTTCTTT.

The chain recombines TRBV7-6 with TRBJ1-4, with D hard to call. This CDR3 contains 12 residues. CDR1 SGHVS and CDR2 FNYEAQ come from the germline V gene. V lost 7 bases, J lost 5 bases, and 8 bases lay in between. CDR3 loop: CASTSWNEKLFF. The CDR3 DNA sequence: TGTGCCAGCACGTCGTGGAATGAAAAACTGTTTTTT.

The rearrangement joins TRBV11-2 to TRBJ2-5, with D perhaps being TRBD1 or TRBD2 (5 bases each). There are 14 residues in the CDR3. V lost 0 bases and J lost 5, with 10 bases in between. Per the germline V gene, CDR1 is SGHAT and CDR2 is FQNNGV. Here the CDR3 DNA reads TGTGCCAGCAGCTTAGAGAGGGGAACGGAGACCCAGTACTTC. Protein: CASSLERGTETQYF.

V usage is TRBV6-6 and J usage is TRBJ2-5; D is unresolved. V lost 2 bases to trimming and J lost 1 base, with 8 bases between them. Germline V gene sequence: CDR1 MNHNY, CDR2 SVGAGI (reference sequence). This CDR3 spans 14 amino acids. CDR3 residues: CASSYPPLQETQYF. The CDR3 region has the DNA TGTGCCAGCAGTTACCCACCCCTCCAAGAGACCCAGTACTTC.

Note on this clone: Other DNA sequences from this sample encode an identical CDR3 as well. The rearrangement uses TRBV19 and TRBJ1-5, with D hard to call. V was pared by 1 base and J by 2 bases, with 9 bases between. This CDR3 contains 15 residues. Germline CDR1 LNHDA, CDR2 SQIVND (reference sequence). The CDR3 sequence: CASSIVSGGNQPQHF. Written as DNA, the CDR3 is TGTGCCAGTAGTATAGTGTCCGGGGGCAATCAGCCCCAGCATTTT.

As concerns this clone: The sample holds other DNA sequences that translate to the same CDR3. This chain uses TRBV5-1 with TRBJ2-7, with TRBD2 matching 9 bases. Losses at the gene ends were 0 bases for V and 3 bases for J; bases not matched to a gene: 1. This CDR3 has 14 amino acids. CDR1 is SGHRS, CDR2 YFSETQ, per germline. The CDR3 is CASSLGLAVYEQYF. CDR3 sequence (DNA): TGCGCCAGCAGCTTGGGACTAGCGGTCTACGAGCAGTACTTC. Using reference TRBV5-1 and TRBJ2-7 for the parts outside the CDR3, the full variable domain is KAGVTQTPRYLIKTRGQQVTLSCSPISGHRSVSWYQQTPGQGLQFLFEYFSETQRNKGNFPGRFSGRQFSNSRSEMNVSTLELGDSALYLCASSLGLAVYEQYFGPGTRLTVT.

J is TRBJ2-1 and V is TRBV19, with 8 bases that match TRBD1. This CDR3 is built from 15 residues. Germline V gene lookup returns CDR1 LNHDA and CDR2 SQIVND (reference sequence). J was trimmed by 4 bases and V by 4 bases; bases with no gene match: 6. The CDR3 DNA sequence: TGTGCCAGTAGTAAAACAGGGGGTGCTTACAATGAGCAGTTCTTC. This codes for CASSKTGGAYNEQFF.

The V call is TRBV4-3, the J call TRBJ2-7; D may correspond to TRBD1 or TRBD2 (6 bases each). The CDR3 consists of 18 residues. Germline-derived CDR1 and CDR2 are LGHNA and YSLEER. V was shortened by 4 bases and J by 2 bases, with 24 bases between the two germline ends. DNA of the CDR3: TGCGCCAGCAGCCCACGAGGGGCAAGAGGGGGGAGTGCCTACGAGCAGTACTTC. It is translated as CASSPRGARGGSAYEQYF.

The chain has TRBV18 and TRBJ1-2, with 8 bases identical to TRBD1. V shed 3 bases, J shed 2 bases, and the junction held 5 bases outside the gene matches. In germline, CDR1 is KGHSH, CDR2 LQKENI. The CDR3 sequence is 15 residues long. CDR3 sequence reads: CASSPARTGNYGYTF. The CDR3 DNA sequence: TGTGCCAGCTCACCCGCCCGGACAGGGAACTATGGCTACACCTTC.